This entry lists 30 T cell receptor beta chains sequenced from one sample in a study of T cell repertoires in ileal Crohn's disease. TCRdb keeps only in-frame clones here, not all; method: immunoSEQ multiplex PCR. The sample includes approximately 13,000 clones, over 60% of them seen just once. Material for sequencing was ileal tissue. Every receptor here comes from an adult with Crohn's disease.

The J gene is TRBJ1-3, the V gene TRBV2; D is possibly TRBD1 (6 bases). This CDR3 has 14 amino acids. V was trimmed by 4 bases and J by 2 bases, leaving 9 bases between them. Germline-derived CDR1 and CDR2 are SNHLY and FYNNEI. CDR3 DNA: TGTGCCAGCAGTGGACAGGCGCCTGGAAACACCATATATTTT. It translates to CASSGQAPGNTIYF.

The chain uses TRBV28 and TRBJ1-6; D might be TRBD1 (5 bases). CDR3 length: 13 amino acids. CDR1 is MDHEN, CDR2 SYDVKM, per germline. V shed 5 bases and J shed 11 bases, with 13 bases lying between them. The chain's CDR3 is CASSEGGAPPLHF. In DNA, the CDR3 is TGTGCCAGCAGTGAGGGAGGGGCCCCACCCCTCCACTTT.

Concerning this clone: Other nucleotide sequences from this sample produce the same CDR3. The chain combines TRBV5-1 with TRBJ2-5, with 12 nucleotides matching TRBD2. The trim removed 0 bases at V and 0 bases at J, leaving 6 bases unmatched. Germline V lookup: CDR1 SGHRS, CDR2 YFSETQ. This CDR3 has 18 residues. In nucleotides, the CDR3 is TGCGCCAGCAGCTTGGGACTAGCGGGGGTTCTGTACCAAGAGACCCAGTACTTC. This sequence encodes CASSLGLAGVLYQETQYF.

Only a few counts were recorded for this clone. This rearrangement joins TRBV6-6 to TRBJ1-2; TRBD1 agrees at 7 bases. Germline V gene data show CDR1 as MNHNY and CDR2 as SVGAGI (reference sequence). The CDR3 is made up of 13 amino acids. V was pared by 5 bases and J by 3 bases, with 3 bases of the junction left unmatched. The CDR3 DNA is TGTGCCAGCAGTGCAACAGGGGACTATGGCTACACCTTC. Its translation: CASSATGDYGYTF.

The chain joins TRBV30 to TRBJ1-1; 7 nucleotides align to TRBD1. There are 18 residues in the CDR3. Germline CDR1 GTSNPN, CDR2 SVGIG (reference sequence). V lost 4 bases to trimming and J lost 0 bases; unmatched junction nucleotides: 17. The CDR3 region is CAWKRGSHKTGMNTEAFF. In DNA form, the CDR3 reads TGTGCCTGGAAGCGGGGGAGTCACAAGACAGGGATGAACACTGAAGCTTTCTTT.

The CDR3 spells CAWNYFDGYTF. The CDR3 coding sequence is TGTGCCTGGAATTATTTCGATGGCTACACCTTC. This chain links TRBV30 with TRBJ1-2; D is unclear. The CDR3 sequence is 11 residues long. V lost 4 bases, J lost 6 bases, and 9 bases lay in between. Germline-derived CDR1 and CDR2 are GTSNPN and SVGIG (reference sequence). Supplemented by reference TRBV30 and TRBJ1-2, the full variable domain reads SQTIHQWPATLVQPVGSPLSLECTVEGTSNPNLYWYRQAAGRGLQLLFYSVGIGQISSEVPQNLSASRPQDRQFILSSKKLLLSDSGFYLCAWNYFDGYTFGSGTRLTVV.

The chain employs TRBV28 and TRBJ1-4, with D hard to call. The CDR3 spans 13 residues. The V gene lost 6 bases and the J gene lost 6 bases, with 11 bases spanning the gap. Germline V gene sequence: CDR1 MDHEN, CDR2 SYDVKM. The CDR3 sequence is CASSTPGDEKLFF. The CDR3 coding sequence is TGTGCCAGCAGCACTCCCGGGGATGAAAAACTGTTTTTT.

This clone came up a few times. CDR3 DNA: TGTGCCAGCAGTTTATGCATTGAGGGCCCAGTTAACACTGAAGCTTTCTTT. It encodes CASSLCIEGPVNTEAFF. The gene calls are TRBV28 and TRBJ1-1, with D hard to call. Trimming took 0 bases from V and 2 from J, leaving 16 bases between them. The V gene's germline CDR1 is MDHEN and CDR2 SYDVKM. This CDR3 is built from 17 residues.

This chain joins TRBV14 and TRBJ2-7; no reliable D call. This CDR3 region has 13 residues. Trimming took 1 base from V and 6 from J, leaving 10 bases between them. Looked up from germline, CDR1 is SGHDN and CDR2 is FVKESK. The CDR3 DNA is TGTGCCAGCAGCCAAGTATTCTCGGGCGAGCAGTACTTC. Protein product: CASSQVFSGEQYF. The full variable domain, its missing parts supplied by reference TRBV14 and TRBJ2-7, is EAGVTQFPSHSVIEKGQTVTLRCDPISGHDNLYWYRRVMGKEIKFLLHFVKESKQDESGMPNNRFLAERTGGTYSTLKVQPAELEDSGVYFCASSQVFSGEQYFGPGTRLTVT.

The rearrangement joins TRBV6-1 to TRBJ2-7; the D gene is possibly TRBD1 (5 bases). The germline V gene has CDR1 MNHNS and CDR2 SASEGT. CDR3 length: 13 residues. Trimming took 7 bases from V and 3 from J, leaving 13 bases between them. CDR3 region: CASTLMDNYEQYF. The CDR3 DNA is TGTGCCAGCACCCTAATGGACAACTACGAGCAGTACTTC.

V gene TRBV28 combines with J gene TRBJ2-1; D is undetermined. V gave up 4 bases and J gave up 7 bases, with 14 bases separating them. The CDR3 has 14 residues. The germline gives CDR1 MDHEN, CDR2 SYDVKM. This CDR3 reads CASSYPGQVNEQFF. In nucleotides, the CDR3 is TGTGCCAGCAGTTACCCCGGTCAAGTAAATGAGCAGTTCTTC.

The chain has TRBV9 and TRBJ1-1; 7 bases are a match to TRBD1. Germline CDR1 reads SGDLS; CDR2 reads YYNGEE. Trimming removed 3 bases from V and 2 bases from J; junction bases left unmatched: 10. The length of the CDR3 is 16 residues. DNA for the CDR3: TGTGCCAGCAGCGCATCTACGGGGACAGCCAACACTGAAGCTTTCTTT. It translates to CASSASTGTANTEAFF.

The chain links TRBV30 to TRBJ1-4; D is uncertain. Per germline, CDR1 GTSNPN and CDR2 SVGIG (reference sequence). The CDR3 contains 12 residues. Trimming pared 5 bases from V and 6 bases from J, leaving 10 bases between. As DNA, the CDR3 is TGTGCCTGGGCCGTGGACTATGAAAAACTGTTTTTT. Translated: CAWAVDYEKLFF.

The rearrangement joins TRBV27 to TRBJ2-3; 9 positions match TRBD2. The CDR3 spans 16 residues. With V trimmed by 1 base and J by 4 bases, 6 bases remained unmatched. Germline V gives CDR1 MNHEY, CDR2 SMNVEV (reference sequence). The CDR3 coding sequence is TGTGCCAGCAGTTTATTACCTAGCGGGGCACCAGATACGCAGTATTTT. It yields the protein CASSLLPSGAPDTQYF.

The gene calls are TRBV5-1 and TRBJ1-2; 10 bases line up with TRBD1. The CDR3 length is 15 residues. Germline trimming cut 4 bases from V and 7 bases from J; bases unmatched to any gene: 10. Germline loops: CDR1 SGHRS, CDR2 YFSETQ. The CDR3 nucleotides are TGCGCCAGCAGCGAACGGACAGGGGGGATTGGTGGCTACACCTTC. It encodes CASSERTGGIGGYTF.

The rearrangement links TRBV7-2 to TRBJ1-2; TRBD1 aligns across 8 bases. The ends lost 0 bases at V and 8 bases at J; junction bases unmatched: 8. This CDR3 is built from 15 residues. Looked up from germline, CDR1 is SGHTA and CDR2 is FQGNSA. The CDR3 coding sequence is TGTGCCAGCAGCTTAGCGCCTGCAGGGGGCGGCGGCTACACCTTC. This codes for CASSLAPAGGGGYTF. The complete variable domain, with remaining parts taken from reference TRBV7-2 and TRBJ1-2, reads GAGVSQSPSNKVTEKGKDVELRCDPISGHTALYWYRQSLGQGLEFLIYFQGNSAPDKSGLPSDRFSAERTGGSVSTLTIQRTQQEDSAVYLCASSLAPAGGGGYTFGSGTRLTVV.

The chain employs TRBV11-2 and TRBJ2-1; 12 bases are a match to TRBD2. V was pared by 5 bases and J by 4 bases, with 6 bases of the junction left unmatched. Germline V gene sequence: CDR1 SGHAT, CDR2 FQNNGV. The CDR3 is made up of 16 amino acids. In DNA, the CDR3 is TGTGCCAGCAGCCAAGGACTAGCGGGGCTATACAATGAGCAGTTCTTC. Translation gives CASSQGLAGLYNEQFF. The full variable domain, completed using reference TRBV11-2 and TRBJ2-1, is EAGVAQSPRYKIIEKRQSVAFWCNPISGHATLYWYQQILGQGPKLLIQFQNNGVVDDSQLPKDRFSAERLKGVDSTLKIQPAKLEDSAVYLCASSQGLAGLYNEQFFGPGTRLTVL.

The chain recombines TRBV7-8 with TRBJ2-1; D may be TRBD1 (6 bases). The ends were cut back, 1 base at V and 9 bases at J, with 13 bases in the middle. The germline gives CDR1 SGHVS, CDR2 FQNEAQ. The CDR3 is 14 residues long. The DNA for the CDR3 is TGTGCCAGCAGCTTAGGGGGGCCATCTAGTGAGCAGTTCTTC. Amino acids: CASSLGGPSSEQFF.

The chain employs TRBV7-2 and TRBJ2-3; no clear D gene. V shed 2 bases and J shed 1 base, with 4 bases lying between them. Germline-derived CDR1 and CDR2 are SGHTA and FQGNSA. The CDR3 sequence is 13 residues long. The CDR3 here is CASSLQGTDTQYF. The CDR3 DNA reads as TGTGCCAGCAGCTTACAGGGCACAGATACGCAGTATTTT. Filled out from reference TRBV7-2 and TRBJ2-3, the complete variable domain reads GAGVSQSPSNKVTEKGKDVELRCDPISGHTALYWYRQSLGQGLEFLIYFQGNSAPDKSGLPSDRFSAERTGGSVSTLTIQRTQQEDSAVYLCASSLQGTDTQYFGPGTRLTVL.

The V and J genes are TRBV19 and TRBJ2-7, with 7 bases fitting TRBD2. Germline CDR1 LNHDA, CDR2 SQIVND (reference sequence). Trimming cost V 5 bases and J 0 bases; bases outside gene matches: 7. The CDR3 covers 15 residues. Here the CDR3 reads CASSWTSETSYEQYF. CDR3 sequence (DNA): TGTGCCAGTAGTTGGACTAGTGAGACCTCCTACGAGCAGTACTTC.

Turning to this clone: Other DNA sequences in this specimen translate into the identical CDR3. This rearrangement joins TRBV7-2 to TRBJ2-3; 7 nucleotides line up with TRBD1. CDR3 length: 14 residues. Germline-derived CDR1 and CDR2 are SGHTA and FQGNSA. V shed 3 bases, J shed 6 bases, and the junction held 6 bases outside the gene matches. The CDR3 reads CASSFRGGGDTQYF. The CDR3 DNA follows: TGTGCCAGCAGCTTCCGAGGGGGCGGGGATACGCAGTATTTT.

This chain links TRBV2 with TRBJ2-2; 12 bases map to TRBD2. V was clipped by 4 bases and J by 0 bases; unmatched bases: 6. The CDR3 consists of 18 residues. Germline V lookup: CDR1 SNHLY, CDR2 FYNNEI. CDR3 nucleotides: TGTGCCAGCAGTGCTCCTAGCGGGGGGGTCACGAACACCGGGGAGCTGTTTTTT. Protein sequence: CASSAPSGGVTNTGELFF.

This clone has only one observation. The chain couples TRBV5-1 to TRBJ1-5; D is perhaps TRBD1 (6 bases). Germline V CDR1 and CDR2: SGHRS, YFSETQ. The V end was cut by 0 bases, the J end by 4 bases, with 11 bases between. This CDR3 is 15 amino acids long. The chain's CDR3 is CASSLAGQWNQPQHF. CDR3 bases: TGCGCCAGCAGCTTGGCCGGACAGTGGAATCAGCCCCAGCATTTT.

This clone came up a few times. The chain carries TRBV2 and TRBJ1-2; TRBD1 matches 10 bases. Trimming took 8 bases from V and 7 from J; bases not matched to a gene: 7. Germline CDR1 and CDR2: SNHLY and FYNNEI. The CDR3 is 13 residues long. Here the CDR3 reads CASQRQGAFGYTF. The CDR3 coding sequence is TGTGCCAGCCAACGACAGGGGGCATTTGGCTACACCTTC.

The chain couples TRBV2 to TRBJ1-2; TRBD1 aligns across 8 bases. With 0 bases clipped from V and 4 bases from J, the junction kept 4 bases outside the gene matches. The CDR3 is made up of 15 amino acids. Per the germline V gene, CDR1 is SNHLY and CDR2 is FYNNEI. CDR3 sequence (DNA): TGTGCCAGCAGTGAAGCGCGACAGGGGAGCTATGGCTACACCTTC. As protein: CASSEARQGSYGYTF.

The chain uses TRBV27 and TRBJ1-6, with D unresolved. This CDR3 is built from 18 residues. Trimming shortened V by 6 bases and J by 0 bases, and 18 bases separated the two germline ends. In germline, CDR1 is MNHEY, CDR2 SMNVEV (reference sequence). This CDR3 reads CASSRERPASSYNSPLHF. Here the CDR3 DNA reads TGTGCCAGCAGCCGCGAGCGGCCAGCCAGCTCCTATAATTCACCCCTCCACTTT.

As for this clone: A read error may account for a junction end that differs from germline. The V and J genes are TRBV4-2 and TRBJ2-3, with 7 nucleotides matching TRBD2. The CDR3 has 14 residues. CDR1 and CDR2 from the germline V gene are LGHNA and YNFKEQ. In nucleotides, the CDR3 is TGTGCCAGCAGCCAAGAATCTAGCGGAGATGCGCAGTATTTT. Encoded protein: CASSQESSGDAQYF.

The CDR3 DNA reads as TGTGCCAGCAGCTTAAGCCTGGCAGATACGCAGTATTTT. Its protein product is CASSLSLADTQYF. The chain recombines TRBV6-5 with TRBJ2-3; D is unclear. Between the trimmed V and J ends, which lost 6 bases and 4 bases, there was a span of 11 bases. CDR3 length equals 13 residues. Germline lookup yields CDR1 MNHEY and CDR2 SVGAGI.

The gene calls are TRBV4-2 and TRBJ1-4; 10 bases align to TRBD1. V lost 6 bases to trimming and J lost 6 bases; unmatched junction nucleotides: 10. Germline CDR1 reads LGHNA; CDR2 reads YNFKEQ. This CDR3 has 16 amino acids. DNA of the CDR3: TGTGCCAGCAGACGAGACAGGGGGCGGATTGATGAAAAACTGTTTTTT. It encodes CASRRDRGRIDEKLFF.

The CDR3 sequence: CASSLALQGAKGYTF. The DNA for the CDR3 is TGTGCCAGCTCACTCGCCTTACAGGGGGCTAAAGGCTACACCTTC. The chain joins TRBV18 to TRBJ1-2, with 9 nucleotides matching TRBD1. Trimming at V came to 4 bases and at J to 8 bases, leaving 11 bases not matched to a gene. The CDR3 loop spans 15 amino acids. Per the germline V gene, CDR1 is KGHSH and CDR2 is LQKENI.